This T cell receptor (beta chain) was sequenced for a study of blood T cells in healthy people across ages. Each donor gave roughly 10 milliliters of peripheral blood. As concerns this clonotype: Its antigen is not known.

Trimming took off 6 bases at V and 8 bases at J, with 11 bases between the two ends. This CDR3 has 11 amino acids. CDR1 and CDR2 from the germline V gene are DFQATT and SNEGSKA (reference sequence). A second PCR, run for roughly 7 to 12 cycles, used a sample-barcoded 5' primer plus a J-beta primer mix. TCRdb used MiXCR to reprocess the 5' RACE reads, holding one entry per CDR3 protein. The data show some 920,000 distinct CDR3 sequences, with roughly 51% seen just once and around a fifth held by the top ten. Whole-study results and caveats: Comparison with aged donors showed that long-lived donors had more naive CD4+ cells and higher diversity. Calculation of diversity from one million T cells yielded estimates considered to be underestimates.

Sequenced sample: blood. The clonotype was recovered from a woman in her sixties or seventies in good health. V is TRBV20-1 and J is TRBJ2-1; unclear D gene. CDR3 amino acids: CSAPPFDEQFF. The DNA for the CDR3 is TGCAGTGCCCCACCGTTCGATGAGCAGTTCTTC.